Following are 5 T cell receptor beta chains from one sample sequenced in a study of spatial heterogeneity in lung cancer. TCRdb fed the 5' RACE reads into MiXCR, producing one record per CDR3 protein. This sample has fewer than 18,000 distinct CDR3 sequences, with 3.6% found just once. Time point in this sample: sample taken at primary tumor resection. The sequences come from normal lung tissue next to the tumor, collected at surgery. The receptor set was obtained from a male donor with early-stage non-small cell lung cancer.

In its sample, this clonotype was seen many times. The library was designed around alpha chains, so this beta chain is a stray read whose abundance carries little weight. The chain carries TRBV3-1 and TRBJ2-7; D possibly matches TRBD1 or TRBD2 (5 bases each). Germline V gene lookup returns CDR1 LGHDT and CDR2 YNNKEL (reference sequence). The V end was cut by 1 base, the J end by 10 bases, with 20 bases between. The CDR3 covers 15 residues. DNA of the CDR3: TGTGCCAGCAGCCAAGGCGATAGGGACCTACGAGAACAGTACTTC. Encoded protein: CASSQGDRDLREQYF.

This clonotype was seen ten or more times. A library prepared for alpha chains yielded this beta chain as an off-target read; its size is of little meaning. The V call is TRBV5-1, the J call TRBJ2-7, with 8 positions matching TRBD1. Trimming removed 1 base from V and 4 bases from J; junction bases left unmatched: 7. The CDR3 consists of 15 residues. Germline V gene data show CDR1 as SGHRS and CDR2 as YFSETQ. The CDR3 DNA is TGCGCCAGCAGCTTGTGGCAGGGGGCCGCGTACGAGCAGTACTTC. Its translation: CASSLWQGAAYEQYF.

There are many counts of this clonotype. This beta chain is a stray read from a library made for alpha chains; its abundance is not meaningful. V usage is TRBV5-1 and J usage is TRBJ2-7; 11 bases align to TRBD2. With 1 base clipped from V and 1 base from J, the junction kept 7 bases outside the gene matches. This CDR3 comprises 17 residues. Germline V lookup: CDR1 SGHRS, CDR2 YFSETQ. The CDR3: CASSLTSGSQSSYEQYF. CDR3 DNA: TGCGCCAGCAGCTTGACTAGCGGGAGCCAGTCGTCCTACGAGCAGTACTTC. Based on the CDR3 plus reference TRBV5-1 and TRBJ2-7, the full variable domain is KAGVTQTPRYLIKTRGQQVTLSCSPISGHRSVSWYQQTPGQGLQFLFEYFSETQRNKGNFPGRFSGRQFSNSRSEMNVSTLELGDSALYLCASSLTSGSQSSYEQYFGPGTRLTVT.

This clonotype has a count of ten or more. The size of this beta chain means little, since it is a stray read in a library made for alpha chains. The chain joins TRBV29-1 to TRBJ2-2; 8 bases agree with TRBD1. V lost 6 bases and J lost 1; bases outside the gene matches: 7. The CDR3 contains 15 residues. Germline CDR1 is SQVTM and CDR2 is ANQGSEA. CDR3 residues: CSVRQGAGNTGELFF. The CDR3 bases are TGCAGCGTAAGGCAGGGGGCAGGGAACACCGGGGAGCTGTTTTTT.

This clonotype was recorded many times. This beta chain is off target for a library built for alpha chains, so its abundance means little. CDR3 in amino acids: CASSQDNRNGYTF. The CDR3 nucleotides read TGTGCCAGCAGCCAAGACAATCGGAATGGCTACACCTTC. V and J are TRBV14 and TRBJ1-2; no firm D call. The ends were cut back, 0 bases at V and 6 bases at J, with 8 bases in the middle. CDR1 and CDR2 (germline): SGHDN, FVKESK. The CDR3 is 13 amino acids.